This T cell receptor beta chain was obtained from a study of control samples from healthy donors and cancer patients. The assay was immunoSEQ multiplex PCR, and TCRdb's table has in-frame clones only and misses some. The table records 90,000 to 110,000 clones, about 80% of them present only once. J lost 1 base, V lost 4 bases, and 9 bases had no gene match. The CDR3 covers 17 residues. Germline CDR1 is LGHNA and CDR2 is YSLEER. Sequenced sample: blood. The TCR sequence derives from a woman aged 50 to 65 in good health. The V call is TRBV4-3, the J call TRBJ1-4, with 7 nucleotides matching TRBD1. Here the CDR3 DNA reads TGCGCCAGCAGCCCACAGCCGCACAGGGGAACTAATGAAAAACTGTTTTTT. It codes for CASSPQPHRGTNEKLFF.